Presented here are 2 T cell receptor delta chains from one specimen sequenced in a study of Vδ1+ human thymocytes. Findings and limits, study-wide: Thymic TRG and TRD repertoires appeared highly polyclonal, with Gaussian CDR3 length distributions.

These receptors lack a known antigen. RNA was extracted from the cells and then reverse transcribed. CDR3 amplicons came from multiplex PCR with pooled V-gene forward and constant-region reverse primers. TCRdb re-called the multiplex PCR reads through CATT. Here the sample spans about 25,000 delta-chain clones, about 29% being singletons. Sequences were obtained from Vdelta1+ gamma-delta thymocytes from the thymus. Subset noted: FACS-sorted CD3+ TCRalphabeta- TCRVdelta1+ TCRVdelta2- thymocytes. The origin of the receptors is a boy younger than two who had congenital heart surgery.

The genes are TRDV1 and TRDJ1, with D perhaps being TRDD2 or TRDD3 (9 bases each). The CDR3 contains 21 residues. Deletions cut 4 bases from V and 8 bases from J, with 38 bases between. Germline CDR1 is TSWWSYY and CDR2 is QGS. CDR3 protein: CALGAGLPTVLGDRVCQKLIF. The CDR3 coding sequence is TGTGCTCTTGGGGCAGGCCTTCCTACAGTTCTGGGGGATCGTGTGTGTCAGAAACTCATCTTT.

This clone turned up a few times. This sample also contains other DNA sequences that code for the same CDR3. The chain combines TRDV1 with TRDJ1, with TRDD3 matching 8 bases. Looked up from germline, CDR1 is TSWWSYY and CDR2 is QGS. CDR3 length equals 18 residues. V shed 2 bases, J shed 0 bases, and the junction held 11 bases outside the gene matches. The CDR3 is CALGEFVVLGGNTDKLIF. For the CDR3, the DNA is TGTGCTCTTGGGGAATTCGTTGTACTGGGGGGAAACACCGATAAACTCATCTTT.